This TCR beta chain was sequenced for a study of T cell repertoires in cytomegalovirus infection. TCRdb reanalysed the reads using MiXCR and keeps one entry per CDR3 protein. Seen here are approximately 250,000 distinct CDR3 sequences, roughly 22% observed once, and the top ten hold about 20%. V shed 6 bases, J shed 3 bases, and the junction held 16 bases outside the gene matches. The CDR3 is 19 amino acids. Germline-derived CDR1 and CDR2 are MNHNY and SVGAGI (reference sequence). The genes are TRBV6-6 and TRBJ1-5; 11 bases align to TRBD1. The sequencing sample was made of CD8+ T cells from PBMCs. This TCR derives from a human donor in good health (CMV status not recorded). Some clones in this sample may be carry-over from other donors' samples. The CDR3 here is CASSNPGTGGLEDNQPQHF. In DNA form, the CDR3 reads TGTGCCAGCAGCAACCCCGGGACAGGGGGTCTAGAAGACAATCAGCCCCAGCATTTT.